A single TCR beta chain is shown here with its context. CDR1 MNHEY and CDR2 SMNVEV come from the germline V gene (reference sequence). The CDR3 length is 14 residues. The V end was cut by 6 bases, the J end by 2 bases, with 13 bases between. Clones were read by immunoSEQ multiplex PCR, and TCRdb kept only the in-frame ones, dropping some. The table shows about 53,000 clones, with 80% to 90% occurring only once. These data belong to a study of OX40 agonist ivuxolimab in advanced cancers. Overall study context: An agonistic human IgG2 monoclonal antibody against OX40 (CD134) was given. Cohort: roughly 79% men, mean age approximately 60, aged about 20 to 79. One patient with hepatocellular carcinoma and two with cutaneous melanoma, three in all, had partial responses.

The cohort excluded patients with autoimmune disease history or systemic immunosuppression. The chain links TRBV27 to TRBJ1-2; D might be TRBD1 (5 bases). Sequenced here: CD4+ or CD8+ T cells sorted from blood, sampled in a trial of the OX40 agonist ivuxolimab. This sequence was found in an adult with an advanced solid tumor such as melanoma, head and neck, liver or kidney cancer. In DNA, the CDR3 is TGTGCCAGCAGCGCCGGGACGGTGAACTATGGCTACACCTTC. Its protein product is CASSAGTVNYGYTF.